This T cell receptor (beta chain) was captured in a study of Graves' ophthalmopathy and Graves' hyperthyroidism. Whole-study findings and limits: Blood also carried most expanded thyroid clonotypes exceeding 0.001 frequency.

Moderate-to-severe activity, CAS at least 3, NOSPECS at least 4 and duration under 3 months characterized donors with ophthalmopathy. Uncontrolled infections, pregnancy, lactation or other autoimmune diseases led to patient exclusion. Fresh peripheral blood, 10 ml, was the PBMC source. Worth noting for this clonotype: Antigen: not known.

Looked up from germline, CDR1 is ENHRY and CDR2 is SYGVKD. V shed 6 bases, J shed 4 bases, and the junction held 11 bases outside the gene matches. This CDR3 is 16 amino acids long. For repertoire sequencing, the TCR beta CDR3 regions were amplified from RNA transcripts. Investigators did first-round RT-PCR with HTBI primers, then second-round multiplex PCR. TCRdb analysed the multiplex PCR reads with MiXCR anew, one entry per CDR3 protein. The data show hundreds of thousands of distinct CDR3 sequences, roughly 41% seen once. This clonotype was sampled from an adult man with Graves' ophthalmopathy. Sequencing used peripheral blood. The chain has TRBV10-3 and TRBJ1-2, with 10 bases fitting TRBD1. DNA of the CDR3: TGTGCCATCAGGCCTGGACAGGGGGACTTAGGCTATGGCTACACCTTC. Translated, it gives CAIRPGQGDLGYGYTF.